This entry describes one T cell receptor beta chain. Its cognate antigen is unknown. The CDR3 is 16 amino acids. The V end was cut by 2 bases, the J end by 1 base, with 14 bases between. Germline V gene lookup returns CDR1 LNHNV and CDR2 YYDKDF (reference sequence). The data were taken from a study of CD8+CD57+ T cells in acquired aplastic anemia. In the study overall: Mean yield of DNA from sorted CD4+ and CD8+ cells was 3 to 3.5 ug.

Study-wide points: The study found no significant CD8+ Simpson's diversity difference between patients and controls.

Both TCR beta VDJ combination and CDR3 sequence profiling were carried out. Genomic DNA was the template for this profiling. TCRdb processed the reads anew with MiXCR; each CDR3 protein has one entry. The sample has approximately 130,000 distinct CDR3 sequences, 50% to 70% seen once. CD8+CD57+ cell expansion had been shown by flow cytometry in patients chosen for sequencing. Patients had received no therapy at the time of blood sampling. This clonotype originated in a human donor with aplastic anemia. The chain couples TRBV15 to TRBJ2-5; D possibly corresponds to TRBD2 (6 bases). Sequencing was done on a sample of sorted CD4+, CD8+, or CD8+CD57+ T cells (not recorded which) from PBMCs. The CDR3 here is CATSRTRGLSQETQYF. The CDR3 nucleotides read TGTGCCACCAGCAGAACCCGGGGACTGAGCCAAGAGACCCAGTACTTC. The full variable domain, completed using reference TRBV15 and TRBJ2-5, is DAMVIQNPRYQVTQFGKPVTLSCSQTLNHNVMYWYQQKSSQAPKLLFHYYDKDFNNEADTPDNFQSRRPNTSFCFLDIRSPGLGDTAMYLCATSRTRGLSQETQYFGPGTRLLVL.